Below are 30 T cell receptor beta chains sequenced from a single sample in a study of blood T cell repertoires in COVID-19. Sequencing was performed with immunoSEQ multiplex PCR; in TCRdb, only in-frame clones are kept and a portion is missing. The table records tens of thousands of clones, around 90% of them present only once. Sequences were obtained from peripheral blood. These receptor sequences come from a woman older than 75 with COVID-19, enrolled during active disease.

The chain is built from TRBV7-9 and TRBJ1-6; 8 nucleotides line up with TRBD1. There are 14 residues in the CDR3. Germline V gene sequence: CDR1 SEHNR, CDR2 FQNEAQ (reference sequence). The V gene end was trimmed by 1 base and the J gene end by 10 bases; junction bases not matched to a gene: 3. CDR3 DNA sequence: TGTGCCAGCAGCTTAGGACAGGGGTCGTCACCCCTCCACTTT. Its translation is CASSLGQGSSPLHF.

The chain links TRBV27 to TRBJ1-1, with 7 positions matching TRBD1. The CDR3 length is 14 residues. The junction had 4 bases not matched to a gene; V was cut back by 5 bases and J by 1 base. Per the germline V gene, CDR1 is MNHEY and CDR2 is SMNVEV (reference sequence). CDR3 loop: CASSKDRANTEAFF. The CDR3 DNA reads TGTGCCAGCAGTAAAGACAGGGCGAACACTGAAGCTTTCTTT.

V and J are TRBV3-1 (or the pseudogene TRBV3-2) and TRBJ1-1; D possibly corresponds to TRBD1 (5 bases). V lost 1 base, J lost 1 base, and 10 bases lay in between. This CDR3 contains 15 residues. CDR1 is LGHDT, CDR2 YNNKEL, per germline (reference sequence). The CDR3 reads CASSQGGAANTEAFF. The DNA for the CDR3 is TGTGCCAGCAGCCAAGGCGGGGCGGCGAACACTGAAGCTTTCTTT.

This clone was counted a single time. The V and J genes are TRBV10-3 and TRBJ2-2; D is uncertain. The V gene's germline CDR1 is ENHRY and CDR2 SYGVKD. This CDR3 contains 12 residues. Trimming took off 7 bases at V and 2 bases at J, with 5 bases between the two ends. CDR3 amino acids: CAITGNTGELFF. Here the CDR3 DNA reads TGTGCCATCACAGGAAACACCGGGGAGCTGTTTTTT.

This chain joins TRBV5-4 and TRBJ2-2; perhaps TRBD1 as D (5 bases). V was trimmed by 3 bases and J by 4 bases, leaving 16 bases between them. Germline V gene data show CDR1 as SGHNT and CDR2 as YYREEE (reference sequence). CDR3 length: 16 residues. CDR3 sequence (DNA): TGTGCCAGCAGCTCGGAATGGGGCAGACGCACCGGGGAGCTGTTTTTT. As protein: CASSSEWGRRTGELFF. Based on the CDR3 plus reference TRBV5-4 and TRBJ2-2, the full variable domain is ETGVTQSPTHLIKTRGQQVTLRCSSQSGHNTVSWYQQALGQGPQFIFQYYREEENGRGNFPPRFSGLQFPNYSSELNVNALELDDSALYLCASSSEWGRRTGELFFGEGSRLTVL.

DNA for the CDR3: TGTGCCAGCAGCTTAGCGGCGGGATACGGACTGTTTTTT. Its translation: CASSLAAGYGLFF. The chain is built from TRBV7-8 and TRBJ1-4; D remains ambiguous. The CDR3 is made up of 13 amino acids. V was pared by 0 bases and J by 13 bases, with 12 bases between. The germline V gene has CDR1 SGHVS and CDR2 FQNEAQ.

This chain joins TRBV19 and TRBJ1-1; 7 bases match TRBD1. The V gene end was trimmed by 3 bases and the J gene end by 5 bases; junction bases not matched to a gene: 9. There are 15 residues in the CDR3. Per germline, CDR1 LNHDA and CDR2 SQIVND (reference sequence). The CDR3 protein is CASSMVSRGNTEAFF. CDR3 sequence (DNA): TGTGCCAGTAGTATGGTCAGCAGGGGGAATACTGAAGCTTTCTTT.

The V gene is TRBV3-1 (or the pseudogene TRBV3-2), the J gene TRBJ1-1, with D perhaps matching TRBD1 (5 bases). CDR1 is LGHDT, CDR2 YNNKEL, per germline (reference sequence). The CDR3 has 14 residues. The V end lost 4 bases, the J end lost 5 bases, and 14 bases lay between the germline ends. In DNA, the CDR3 is TGTGCCAGCAGCCTGCTTTTGGGGGGTACTGAAGCTTTCTTT. This encodes CASSLLLGGTEAFF.

The chain links TRBV5-1 to TRBJ2-2, with 8 bases lining up with TRBD2. The trim removed 4 bases at V and 0 bases at J, leaving 11 bases unmatched. CDR3 length: 18 residues. Germline CDR1 is SGHRS and CDR2 is YFSETQ. The CDR3 here is CASSLRVSGGPNTGELFF. The CDR3 DNA is TGCGCCAGCAGCCTCCGGGTGAGCGGGGGCCCGAACACCGGGGAGCTGTTTTTT.

The chain is built from TRBV7-9 and TRBJ1-2, with TRBD1 matching 7 bases. There are 14 residues in the CDR3. Germline V CDR1 and CDR2: SEHNR, FQNEAQ (reference sequence). V shed 5 bases and J 4 bases; nucleotides not matched to a gene: 7. As DNA, the CDR3 is TGTGCCAGCAGCCGTGAACAGGGGAGCTATGGCTACACCTTC. This sequence encodes CASSREQGSYGYTF.

The chain has TRBV10-2 and TRBJ2-1, with no clear D. CDR3 length: 11 amino acids. Trimming left V 2 bases short and J 6 bases short, with 2 bases between. CDR1 and CDR2 (germline): WSHSY, SAAADI. DNA of the CDR3: TGCGCCAGCAGTGAGCTCAATGAGCAGTTCTTC. This sequence encodes CASSELNEQFF.

V and J are TRBV6-1 and TRBJ1-1; a possible D gene is TRBD1 (5 bases). The CDR3 covers 13 residues. Trimming pared 0 bases from V and 4 bases from J, leaving 6 bases between. The V gene's germline CDR1 is MNHNS and CDR2 SASEGT. CDR3 amino acids: CASSEARGTEAFF. Written as DNA, the CDR3 is TGTGCCAGCAGTGAAGCTAGGGGCACTGAAGCTTTCTTT.

This chain connects TRBV6-5 to TRBJ1-3; no clear D. The CDR3 is 15 amino acids. Deletions cut 0 bases from V and 1 base from J, with 7 bases between. Germline assignment: CDR1 MNHEY and CDR2 SVGAGI. This chain's CDR3 is CASSYSTGSGNTIYF. Written as DNA, the CDR3 is TGTGCCAGCAGTTACTCGACGGGGTCTGGAAACACCATATATTTT.

This rearrangement joins TRBV2 to TRBJ2-5, with TRBD2 matching 11 bases. Germline loops: CDR1 SNHLY, CDR2 FYNNEI. Trimming took 6 bases from V and 5 from J; bases not matched to a gene: 5. The CDR3 covers 14 residues. CDR3 nucleotides: TGTGCCAGCAGGGGTAGCGGGGGGGGTGAGACCCAGTACTTC. It encodes CASRGSGGGETQYF.

The chain carries TRBV5-1 and TRBJ1-1, with 8 bases fitting TRBD1. The trim removed 0 bases at V and 4 bases at J, leaving 8 bases unmatched. Germline CDR1 and CDR2: SGHRS and YFSETQ. The CDR3 length is 16 residues. The CDR3 nucleotides read TGCGCCAGCAGCTTGGGGCCCCAGGGGGCGGGCACTGAAGCTTTCTTT. It is translated as CASSLGPQGAGTEAFF.

J is TRBJ2-7 and V is TRBV5-1; 7 nucleotides line up with TRBD2. V dropped 2 bases and J dropped 0; count of bases not matched to a gene: 5. This CDR3 is 15 amino acids long. Germline values: CDR1 SGHRS, CDR2 YFSETQ. The CDR3 region has the DNA TGCGCCAGCAGCTTCCAGGGAGGGGTCTCCTACGAGCAGTACTTC. Translation: CASSFQGGVSYEQYF.

This chain joins TRBV2 and TRBJ1-5, with D unresolved. The CDR3 runs to 13 residues. With 5 bases removed from V and 0 bases from J, the gap between germline ends came to 5 bases. Germline values: CDR1 SNHLY, CDR2 FYNNEI. CDR3 sequence: CASSTDSNQPQHF. Here the CDR3 DNA reads TGTGCCAGCAGTACAGATAGCAATCAGCCCCAGCATTTT.

This clone has more than one count but fewer than ten. The CDR3 loop is CASTTGSEQYF. CDR3 nucleotide sequence: TGTGCCAGTACCACGGGGTCCGAGCAGTACTTC. V is TRBV19 and J is TRBJ2-7; D possibly corresponds to TRBD2 (5 bases). CDR1 and CDR2 from the germline V gene are LNHDA and SQIVND (reference sequence). Trimming took off 7 bases at V and 6 bases at J, with 10 bases between the two ends. The CDR3 has 11 residues.

The V gene is TRBV4-2, the J gene TRBJ2-3; 9 nucleotides line up with TRBD1. The V gene end was trimmed by 0 bases and the J gene end by 3 bases; junction bases not matched to a gene: 4. In germline, CDR1 is LGHNA, CDR2 YNFKEQ. The CDR3 runs 16 residues. The CDR3 spells CASSQEGTGITDTQYF. CDR3 in DNA: TGTGCCAGCAGCCAAGAGGGGACAGGGATTACAGATACGCAGTATTTT.

The CDR3 region is CASSPWTDANTGELFF. The CDR3 DNA is TGTGCCAGCAGCCCGTGGACAGACGCGAACACCGGGGAGCTGTTTTTT. The chain employs TRBV5-4 and TRBJ2-2, with a tentative D call TRBD1 (6 bases). V lost 4 bases and J 0 bases, leaving 13 bases between the germline ends. Germline CDR1 reads SGHNT; CDR2 reads YYREEE (reference sequence). This CDR3 is built from 16 residues.

The chain joins TRBV6-5 to TRBJ1-1; TRBD1 matches 7 bases. The germline V gene has CDR1 MNHEY and CDR2 SVGAGI. J was trimmed by 8 bases and V by 7 bases; bases with no gene match: 10. This CDR3 is built from 13 residues. The DNA for the CDR3 is TGTGCCAGCACCTGGGACAGATCCACCGAAGCTTTCTTT. It codes for CASTWDRSTEAFF.

The rearrangement joins TRBV4-1 to TRBJ1-4; D not resolved. This CDR3 is built from 18 residues. CDR1 is MGHRA and CDR2 is YSYEKL in the germline V gene. V was cut by 1 base and J by 0 bases, with 15 bases left in between. The CDR3 nucleotides read TGCGCCAGCAGCCAAGGTTCGTCCCGGGTGGCAACTAATGAAAAACTGTTTTTT. Translating gives CASSQGSSRVATNEKLFF.

This chain links TRBV19 with TRBJ1-5; a possible D gene is TRBD1 (5 bases). The CDR3 sequence is 13 residues long. V was shortened by 9 bases and J by 4 bases, with 13 bases between the two germline ends. The germline gives CDR1 LNHDA, CDR2 SQIVND (reference sequence). The CDR3 nucleotides read TGTGCCAGCCGCGGGGGAGCGAATCAGCCCCAGCATTTT. Protein sequence: CASRGGANQPQHF.

The chain carries TRBV6-5 and TRBJ2-5, with TRBD1 matching over 11 bases. V was clipped by 4 bases and J by 5 bases; unmatched bases: 6. CDR1 MNHEY and CDR2 SVGAGI come from the germline V gene. CDR3 size: 15 residues. The CDR3 DNA reads as TGTGCCAGCAGTTCCGGACAGGGGGCTTGGGAGACCCAGTACTTC. Translating it yields CASSSGQGAWETQYF.

The rearrangement links TRBV30 to TRBJ2-2; D is perhaps TRBD1 (5 bases). Per the germline V gene, CDR1 is GTSNPN and CDR2 is SVGIG (reference sequence). Trimming stripped 0 bases from V and 3 bases from J, with 14 bases between. This CDR3 has 16 amino acids. In DNA form, the CDR3 reads TGTGCCTGGAGTGTACGAAGGGGCGTGTACACCGGGGAGCTGTTTTTT. It encodes CAWSVRRGVYTGELFF.

V usage is TRBV5-1 and J usage is TRBJ2-2; no clear D gene. The germline V gene has CDR1 SGHRS and CDR2 YFSETQ. Trimming took off 0 bases at V and 4 bases at J, with 7 bases between the two ends. This CDR3 has 14 residues. Written as DNA, the CDR3 is TGCGCCAGCAGCTTGGAGGCTAGCACCGGGGAGCTGTTTTTT. Translated, it gives CASSLEASTGELFF.

The chain employs TRBV20-1 and TRBJ1-1; D uncertain. Trimming removed 3 bases at V and 1 base at J, with 9 bases between. Germline CDR1 DFQATT, CDR2 SNEGSKA (reference sequence). This CDR3 region has 13 residues. The CDR3 loop is CSASPDKNTEAFF. CDR3 bases: TGCAGTGCTAGTCCAGACAAGAACACTGAAGCTTTCTTT.

The chain links TRBV30 to TRBJ1-6, with 7 positions matching TRBD1. The V gene end was trimmed by 0 bases and the J gene end by 5 bases; junction bases not matched to a gene: 7. The CDR3 is made up of 16 amino acids. Germline-derived CDR1 and CDR2 are GTSNPN and SVGIG (reference sequence). CDR3 bases: TGTGCCTGGAGTGTACGAGGGGGCGCCCATAATTCACCCCTCCACTTT. Protein product: CAWSVRGGAHNSPLHF.

The V and J genes are TRBV6-5 and TRBJ2-7, with 8 positions matching TRBD1. Germline CDR1 and CDR2: MNHEY and SVGAGI. The CDR3 sequence is 15 residues long. Unmatched junction bases numbered 8, after V lost 7 bases and J lost 0 bases. The CDR3 loop is CASKPGQGNSYEQYF. The CDR3 nucleotides are TGTGCCAGCAAACCAGGACAGGGTAACTCCTACGAGCAGTACTTC.

V is TRBV9 and J is TRBJ1-6; tentatively, D is TRBD1 (5 bases). Trimming shortened V by 0 bases and J by 7 bases, and 8 bases separated the two germline ends. In germline, CDR1 is SGDLS, CDR2 YYNGEE. The CDR3 extends over 14 amino acids. CDR3 DNA: TGTGCCAGCAGCGTAGCTAAGGGGAATTCACCCCTCCACTTT. The encoded protein is CASSVAKGNSPLHF.